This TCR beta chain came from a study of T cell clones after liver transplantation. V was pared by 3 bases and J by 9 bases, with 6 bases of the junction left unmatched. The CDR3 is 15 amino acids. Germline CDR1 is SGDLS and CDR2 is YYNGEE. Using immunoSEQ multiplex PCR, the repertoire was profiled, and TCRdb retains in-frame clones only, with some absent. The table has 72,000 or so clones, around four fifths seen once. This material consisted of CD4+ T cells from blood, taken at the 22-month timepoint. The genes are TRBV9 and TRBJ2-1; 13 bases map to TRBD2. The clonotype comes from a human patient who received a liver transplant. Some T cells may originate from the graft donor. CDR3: CASSGTSGREGEQFF. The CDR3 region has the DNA TGTGCCAGCAGCGGTACTAGCGGGAGGGAGGGTGAGCAGTTCTTC.